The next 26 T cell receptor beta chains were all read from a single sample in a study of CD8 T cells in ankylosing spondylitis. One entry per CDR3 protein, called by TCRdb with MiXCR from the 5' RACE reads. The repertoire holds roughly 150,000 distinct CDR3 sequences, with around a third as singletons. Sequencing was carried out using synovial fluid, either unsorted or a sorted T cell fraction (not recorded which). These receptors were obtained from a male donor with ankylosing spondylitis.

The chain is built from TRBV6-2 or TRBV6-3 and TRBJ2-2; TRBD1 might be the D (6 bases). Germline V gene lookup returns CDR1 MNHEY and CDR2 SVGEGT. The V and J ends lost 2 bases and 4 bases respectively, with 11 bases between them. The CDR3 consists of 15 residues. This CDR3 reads CASSYGQPFTGELFF. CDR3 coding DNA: TGTGCCAGCAGTTACGGACAGCCCTTCACCGGGGAGCTGTTTTTT.

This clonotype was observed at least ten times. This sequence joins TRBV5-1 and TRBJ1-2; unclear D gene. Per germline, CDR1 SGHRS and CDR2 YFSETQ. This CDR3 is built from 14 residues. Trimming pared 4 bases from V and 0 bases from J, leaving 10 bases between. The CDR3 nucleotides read TGCGCCAGCAGCGAACAAGGGTCTAACTATGGCTACACCTTC. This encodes CASSEQGSNYGYTF. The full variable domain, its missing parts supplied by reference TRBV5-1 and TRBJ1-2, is KAGVTQTPRYLIKTRGQQVTLSCSPISGHRSVSWYQQTPGQGLQFLFEYFSETQRNKGNFPGRFSGRQFSNSRSEMNVSTLELGDSALYLCASSEQGSNYGYTFGSGTRLTVV.

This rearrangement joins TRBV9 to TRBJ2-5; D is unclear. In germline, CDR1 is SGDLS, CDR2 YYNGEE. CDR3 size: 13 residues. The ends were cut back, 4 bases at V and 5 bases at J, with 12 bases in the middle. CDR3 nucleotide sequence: TGTGCCAGCAGCTTACGTCCGACCGAGACCCAGTACTTC. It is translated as CASSLRPTETQYF.

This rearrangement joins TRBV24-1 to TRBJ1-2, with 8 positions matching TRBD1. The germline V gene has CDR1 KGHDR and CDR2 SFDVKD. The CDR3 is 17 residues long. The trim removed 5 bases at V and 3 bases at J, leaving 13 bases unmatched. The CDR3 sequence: CATSGNTTGVGDYGYTF. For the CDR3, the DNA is TGTGCCACCAGTGGTAACACGACAGGGGTCGGTGACTATGGCTACACCTTC.

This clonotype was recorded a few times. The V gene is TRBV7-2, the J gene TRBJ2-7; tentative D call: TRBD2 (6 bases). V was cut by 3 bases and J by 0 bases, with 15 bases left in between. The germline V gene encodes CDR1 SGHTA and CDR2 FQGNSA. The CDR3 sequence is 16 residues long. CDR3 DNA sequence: TGTGCCAGCAGCTTGACTGGCCCGGGAGACTCCTACGAGCAGTACTTC. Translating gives CASSLTGPGDSYEQYF.

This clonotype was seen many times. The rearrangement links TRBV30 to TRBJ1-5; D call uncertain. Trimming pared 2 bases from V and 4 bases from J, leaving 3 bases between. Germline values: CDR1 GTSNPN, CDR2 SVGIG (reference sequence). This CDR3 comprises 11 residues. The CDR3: CAWSPNQPQHF. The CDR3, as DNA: TGTGCCTGGAGTCCTAATCAGCCCCAGCATTTT.

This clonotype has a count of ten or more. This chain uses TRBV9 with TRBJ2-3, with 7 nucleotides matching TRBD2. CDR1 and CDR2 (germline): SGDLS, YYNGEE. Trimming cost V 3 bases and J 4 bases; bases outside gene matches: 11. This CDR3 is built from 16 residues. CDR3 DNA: TGTGCCAGCAGCGAGCCCCTCGGCGGGAGCCCAGATACGCAGTATTTT. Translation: CASSEPLGGSPDTQYF.

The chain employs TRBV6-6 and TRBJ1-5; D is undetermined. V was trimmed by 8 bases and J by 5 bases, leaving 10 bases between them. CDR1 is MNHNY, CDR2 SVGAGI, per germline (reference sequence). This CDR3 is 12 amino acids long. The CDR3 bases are TGTGCCAGCCGGCAATGGGATCAGCCCCAGCATTTT. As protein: CASRQWDQPQHF.

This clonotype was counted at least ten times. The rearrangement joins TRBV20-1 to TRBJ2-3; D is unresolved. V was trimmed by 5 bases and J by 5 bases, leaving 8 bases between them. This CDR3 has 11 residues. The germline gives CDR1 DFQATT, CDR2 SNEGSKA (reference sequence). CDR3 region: CSARTGDTQYF. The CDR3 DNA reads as TGCAGTGCTCGGACGGGAGATACGCAGTATTTT.

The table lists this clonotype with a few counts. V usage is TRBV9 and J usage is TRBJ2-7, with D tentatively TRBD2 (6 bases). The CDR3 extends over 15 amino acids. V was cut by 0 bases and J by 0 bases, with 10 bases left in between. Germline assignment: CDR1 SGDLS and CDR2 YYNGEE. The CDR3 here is CASSVGDSSSYEQYF. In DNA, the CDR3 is TGTGCCAGCAGCGTAGGGGACTCGAGCTCCTACGAGCAGTACTTC.

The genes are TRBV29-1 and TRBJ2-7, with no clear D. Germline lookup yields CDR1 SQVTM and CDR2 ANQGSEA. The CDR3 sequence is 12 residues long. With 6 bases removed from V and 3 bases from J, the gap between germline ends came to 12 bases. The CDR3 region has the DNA TGCAGCGTCCCCCGGATGGACTACGAGCAGTACTTC. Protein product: CSVPRMDYEQYF.

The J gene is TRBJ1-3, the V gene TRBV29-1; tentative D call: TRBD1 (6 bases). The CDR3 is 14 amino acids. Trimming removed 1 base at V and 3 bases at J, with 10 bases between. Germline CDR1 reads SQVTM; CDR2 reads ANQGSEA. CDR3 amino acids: CSVEGQGFGNTIYF. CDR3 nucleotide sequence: TGCAGCGTTGAAGGGCAGGGGTTTGGAAACACCATATATTTT.

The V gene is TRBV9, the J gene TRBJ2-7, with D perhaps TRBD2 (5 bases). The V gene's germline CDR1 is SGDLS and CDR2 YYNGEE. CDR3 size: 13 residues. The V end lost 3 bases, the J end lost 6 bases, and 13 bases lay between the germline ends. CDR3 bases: TGTGCCAGCAGCGACCGCGGAGAGGGCGAGCAGTACTTC. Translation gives CASSDRGEGEQYF. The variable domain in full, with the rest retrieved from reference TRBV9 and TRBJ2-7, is DSGVTQTPKHLITATGQRVTLRCSPRSGDLSVYWYQQSLDQGLQFLIQYYNGEERAKGNILERFSAQQFPDLHSELNLSSLELGDSALYFCASSDRGEGEQYFGPGTRLTVT.

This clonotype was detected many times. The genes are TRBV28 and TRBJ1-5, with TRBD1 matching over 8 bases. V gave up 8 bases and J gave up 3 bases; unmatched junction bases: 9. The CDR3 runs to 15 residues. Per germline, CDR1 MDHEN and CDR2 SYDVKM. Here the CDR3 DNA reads TGTGCCAGCCTTAACAGGGGGGGATCCAATCAGCCCCAGCATTTT. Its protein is CASLNRGGSNQPQHF.

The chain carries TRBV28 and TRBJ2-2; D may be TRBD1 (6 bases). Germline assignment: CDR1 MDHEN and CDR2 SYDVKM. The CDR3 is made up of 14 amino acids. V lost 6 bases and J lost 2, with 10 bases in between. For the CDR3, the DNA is TGTGCCAGCAGCGGGACACCTAACACCGGGGAGCTGTTTTTT. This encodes CASSGTPNTGELFF.

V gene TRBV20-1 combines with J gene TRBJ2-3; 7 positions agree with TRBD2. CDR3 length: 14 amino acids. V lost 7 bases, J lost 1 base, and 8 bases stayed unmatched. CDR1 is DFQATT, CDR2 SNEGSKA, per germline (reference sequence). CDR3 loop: CSVPPAGRTDTQYF. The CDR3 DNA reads TGCAGTGTCCCCCCAGCGGGGCGCACAGATACGCAGTATTTT.

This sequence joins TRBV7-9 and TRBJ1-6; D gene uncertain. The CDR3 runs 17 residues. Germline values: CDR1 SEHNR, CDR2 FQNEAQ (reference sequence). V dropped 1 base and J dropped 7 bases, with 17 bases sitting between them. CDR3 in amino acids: CASSLGTGQRKNSPLHF. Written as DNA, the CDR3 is TGTGCCAGCAGCTTAGGCACCGGGCAGCGAAAAAATTCACCCCTCCACTTT.

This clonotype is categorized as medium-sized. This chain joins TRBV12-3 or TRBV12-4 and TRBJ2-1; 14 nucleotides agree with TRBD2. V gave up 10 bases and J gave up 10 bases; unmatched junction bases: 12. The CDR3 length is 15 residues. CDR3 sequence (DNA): TGTGCCACTTCGACTAGCGGGGGGGCCCACGGCGAGCAGTTCTTC. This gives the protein CATSTSGGAHGEQFF.

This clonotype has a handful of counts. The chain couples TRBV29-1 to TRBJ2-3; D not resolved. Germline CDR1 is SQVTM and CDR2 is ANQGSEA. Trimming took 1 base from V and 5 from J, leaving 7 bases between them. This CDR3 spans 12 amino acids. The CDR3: CSVEGAGDTQYF. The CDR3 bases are TGCAGCGTTGAAGGCGCTGGAGATACGCAGTATTTT.

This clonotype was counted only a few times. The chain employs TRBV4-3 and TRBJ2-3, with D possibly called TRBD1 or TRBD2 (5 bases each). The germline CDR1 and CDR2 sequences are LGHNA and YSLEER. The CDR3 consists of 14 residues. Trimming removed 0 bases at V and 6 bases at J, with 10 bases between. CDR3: CASSQDIRDDTQYF. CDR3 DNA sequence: TGCGCCAGCAGCCAAGATATACGGGACGATACGCAGTATTTT.

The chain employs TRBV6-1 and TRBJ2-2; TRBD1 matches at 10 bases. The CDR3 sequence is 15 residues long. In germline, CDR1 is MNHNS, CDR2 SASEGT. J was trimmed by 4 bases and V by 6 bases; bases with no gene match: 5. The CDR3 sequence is CASRTGGAGTGELFF. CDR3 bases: TGTGCCAGCAGGACAGGGGGCGCGGGCACCGGGGAGCTGTTTTTT.

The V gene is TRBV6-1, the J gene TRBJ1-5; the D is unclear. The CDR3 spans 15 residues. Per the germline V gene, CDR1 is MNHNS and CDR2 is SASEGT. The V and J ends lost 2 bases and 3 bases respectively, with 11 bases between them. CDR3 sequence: CASSESFRINQPQHF. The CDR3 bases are TGTGCCAGCAGTGAAAGTTTCAGGATCAATCAGCCCCAGCATTTT.

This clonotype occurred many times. The CDR3 coding sequence is TGTGCCAGCCTGAAGGGGGGGGCCGGAGGCTACACCTTC. This gives the protein CASLKGGAGGYTF. The gene calls are TRBV12-3 or TRBV12-4 and TRBJ1-2; D may be TRBD1 (6 bases). V was shortened by 8 bases and J by 8 bases, with 18 bases between the two germline ends. This CDR3 is built from 13 residues.

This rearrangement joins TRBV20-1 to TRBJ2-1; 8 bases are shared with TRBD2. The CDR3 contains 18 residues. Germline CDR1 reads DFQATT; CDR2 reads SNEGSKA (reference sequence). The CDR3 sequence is CRAQAWGSGNGAWDEQFF. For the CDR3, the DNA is TGCAGGGCTCAGGCTTGGGGTAGCGGGAATGGTGCGTGGGATGAGCAGTTCTTC.

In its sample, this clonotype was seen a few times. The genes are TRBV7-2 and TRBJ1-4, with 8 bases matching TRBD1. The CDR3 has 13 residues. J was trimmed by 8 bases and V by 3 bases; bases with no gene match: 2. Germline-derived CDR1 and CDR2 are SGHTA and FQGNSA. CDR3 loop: CASSFGTGEKLFF. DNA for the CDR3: TGTGCCAGCAGCTTCGGGACAGGCGAAAAACTGTTTTTT.

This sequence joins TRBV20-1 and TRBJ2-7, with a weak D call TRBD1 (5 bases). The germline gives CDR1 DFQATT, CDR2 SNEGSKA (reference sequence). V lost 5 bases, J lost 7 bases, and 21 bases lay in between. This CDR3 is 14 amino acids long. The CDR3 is CSAVGSGPTREQYF. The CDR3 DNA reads TGCAGTGCTGTTGGGTCAGGGCCTACGAGGGAGCAGTACTTC.